What follows are 25 T cell receptor beta chains derived from one specimen sequenced in a study of cytomegalovirus exposure and HLA in healthy donors. 13 Jbeta primers and 60 Vbeta primers were used for the PCR. Data came from immunoSEQ multiplex PCR; TCRdb stores just in-frame clones and leaves some out. The sample includes 150,000 to 180,000 clones, approximately 81% seen only once; the top ten take more than 2%. The sample comprised PBMCs. The receptors were gathered from a woman younger than 30 in good health and CMV-seronegative.

The chain recombines TRBV7-9 with TRBJ1-2, with 8 bases that match TRBD1. Germline CDR1 and CDR2: SEHNR and FQNEAQ (reference sequence). The CDR3 sequence is 15 residues long. The ends lost 5 bases at V and 8 bases at J; junction bases unmatched: 13. The CDR3 spells CASSLLRTGTNGYTF. The CDR3 DNA is TGTGCCAGCAGCCTCCTCCGGACAGGGACCAACGGCTACACCTTC.

The chain joins TRBV9 to TRBJ2-1; 7 bases match TRBD2. Germline lookup yields CDR1 SGDLS and CDR2 YYNGEE. The CDR3 runs 14 residues. Trimming took 4 bases from V and 4 from J; bases not matched to a gene: 5. This CDR3 is CASSPSGSYNEQFF. The CDR3 DNA sequence: TGTGCCAGCAGCCCTAGCGGTTCTTACAATGAGCAGTTCTTC.

V is TRBV11-2 and J is TRBJ2-2; possibly TRBD2 for D (6 bases). Germline V gene data show CDR1 as SGHAT and CDR2 as FQNNGV. The V gene lost 6 bases and the J gene lost 1 base, with 12 bases spanning the gap. CDR3 length equals 15 residues. The CDR3 loop reads CASRLGLQNTGELFF. The CDR3 DNA reads TGTGCCAGCAGGTTGGGACTCCAGAACACCGGGGAGCTGTTTTTT.

This CDR3 reads CASIPLGGGNEQFF. The CDR3 nucleotides read TGTGCCAGCATTCCGCTTGGGGGGGGGAATGAGCAGTTCTTC. The J gene is TRBJ2-1, the V gene TRBV27, with 7 bases identical to TRBD2. This CDR3 contains 14 residues. Germline V CDR1 and CDR2: MNHEY, SMNVEV (reference sequence). J lost 7 bases, V lost 7 bases, and 10 bases had no gene match.

The genes are TRBV5-1 and TRBJ2-5; D is perhaps TRBD2 (6 bases). The germline V and J ends were trimmed by 2 bases and 0 bases, with 8 bases remaining between them. CDR1 and CDR2 from the germline V gene are SGHRS and YFSETQ. The CDR3 length is 14 residues. Here the CDR3 reads CASSFIADQETQYF. The DNA of the CDR3 is TGCGCCAGCAGCTTCATAGCGGACCAAGAGACCCAGTACTTC.

V is TRBV7-8 and J is TRBJ1-4; D ambiguous. The length of the CDR3 is 15 residues. The germline CDR1 and CDR2 sequences are SGHVS and FQNEAQ. V was trimmed by 1 base and J by 0 bases, leaving 6 bases between them. CDR3 DNA: TGTGCCAGCAGCTTAGATCCGGCAACTAATGAAAAACTGTTTTTT. Its protein product is CASSLDPATNEKLFF.

The chain recombines TRBV4-3 with TRBJ1-5, with 9 bases matching TRBD1. The germline V gene encodes CDR1 LGHNA and CDR2 YSLEER. The CDR3 has 15 amino acids. The trim removed 4 bases at V and 2 bases at J, leaving 3 bases unmatched. CDR3 sequence reads: CASSRDRDGNQPQHF. Here the CDR3 DNA reads TGCGCCAGCAGCCGGGACAGGGACGGCAATCAGCCCCAGCATTTT.

V usage is TRBV5-4 and J usage is TRBJ2-7; TRBD2 matches 9 bases. V was clipped by 4 bases and J by 7 bases; unmatched bases: 9. The CDR3 covers 14 residues. Germline loops: CDR1 SGHNT, CDR2 YYREEE (reference sequence). The CDR3 loop reads CASSRKTSGGEQYF. As DNA, the CDR3 is TGTGCCAGCAGCCGAAAGACTAGCGGCGGTGAGCAGTACTTC.

This clone was counted between two and nine times. V and J are TRBV6-6 and TRBJ2-7; maybe TRBD2 (5 bases). The DNA end is a closer match to TRBJ2-5, so the J assignment may be wrong. Looked up from germline, CDR1 is MNHNY and CDR2 is SVGAGI (reference sequence). The CDR3 loop spans 15 amino acids. CDR3 coding DNA: TGTGCCAGCAGTTACGAGGGCGGCATAGCTACGACCCAGTACTTC. As protein: CASSYEGGIATTQYF.

The V and J genes are TRBV2 and TRBJ2-4, with D perhaps matching TRBD2 (5 bases). Trimming removed 0 bases at V and 2 bases at J, with 11 bases between. The germline gives CDR1 SNHLY, CDR2 FYNNEI. The CDR3 covers 16 residues. The CDR3: CASSEARRETKNIQYF. The DNA of the CDR3 is TGTGCCAGCAGTGAAGCGCGAAGGGAGACCAAAAACATTCAGTACTTC.

This chain joins TRBV10-3 and TRBJ1-3, with D perhaps TRBD1 (6 bases). The V gene's germline CDR1 is ENHRY and CDR2 SYGVKD. CDR3 length: 15 amino acids. Trimming took off 8 bases at V and 0 bases at J, with 14 bases between the two ends. The chain's CDR3 is CAIREQGLSGNTIYF. CDR3 DNA: TGTGCCATCCGGGAACAGGGTCTCTCTGGAAACACCATATATTTT.

The chain is built from TRBV7-2 and TRBJ2-3; D is undetermined. Trimming removed 2 bases from V and 2 bases from J, with 11 bases in between. This CDR3 has 15 residues. Germline V gene sequence: CDR1 SGHTA, CDR2 FQGNSA. CDR3 loop: CASSLSGGSTDTQYF. The DNA for the CDR3 is TGTGCCAGCAGCTTATCCGGCGGATCCACAGATACGCAGTATTTT.

The V call is TRBV4-1, the J call TRBJ2-5; 13 bases agree with TRBD2. This CDR3 contains 16 residues. J was trimmed by 4 bases and V by 4 bases; bases with no gene match: 6. Germline V gene data show CDR1 as MGHRA and CDR2 as YSYEKL. This chain's CDR3 is CASSPRLAGGGETQYF. CDR3 in DNA: TGCGCCAGCAGCCCGAGACTAGCGGGGGGTGGAGAGACCCAGTACTTC.

The chain employs TRBV18 and TRBJ2-1, with 9 bases matching TRBD1. Germline assignment: CDR1 KGHSH and CDR2 LQKENI. The CDR3 extends over 15 amino acids. Losses at the gene ends were 3 bases for V and 5 bases for J; bases not matched to a gene: 5. The CDR3 DNA reads as TGTGCCAGCTCACCCGGGACAGGGATCAACAATGAGCAGTTCTTC. It encodes CASSPGTGINNEQFF.

This chain uses TRBV6-1 with TRBJ1-2; 7 bases agree with TRBD1. The trim removed 1 base at V and 0 bases at J, leaving 11 bases unmatched. From germline, CDR1 is MNHNS and CDR2 SASEGT. The CDR3 length is 18 residues. CDR3 DNA: TGTGCCAGCAGTGAAGGTGGTGCTTGGGGGACAGCTAACTATGGCTACACCTTC. This translates into CASSEGGAWGTANYGYTF.

The chain joins TRBV2 to TRBJ2-1, with D maybe TRBD1 (7 bases). Germline CDR1 SNHLY, CDR2 FYNNEI. V was shortened by 1 base and J by 3 bases, with 19 bases between the two germline ends. The length of the CDR3 is 18 residues. The CDR3 reads CASSEVGQGGNFYNEQFF. The CDR3 bases are TGTGCCAGCAGTGAAGTGGGGCAGGGGGGCAACTTCTACAATGAGCAGTTCTTC.

This clone showed up just a few times. The gene calls are TRBV10-3 and TRBJ2-1, with TRBD2 matching 7 bases. CDR3 length: 15 amino acids. J gave up 2 bases and V 2 bases, and 3 bases lay outside the gene matches. Germline CDR1 is ENHRY and CDR2 is SYGVKD. DNA of the CDR3: TGTGCCATCAGTGAGCTAGCGGCGGCCTACAATGAGCAGTTCTTC. This encodes CAISELAAAYNEQFF.

This chain connects TRBV19 to TRBJ1-4, with unresolved D. The germline V and J ends were trimmed by 2 bases and 4 bases, with 11 bases remaining between them. CDR3 length equals 15 residues. In germline, CDR1 is LNHDA, CDR2 SQIVND (reference sequence). CDR3 sequence reads: CASSIMGSRNEKLFF. In nucleotides, the CDR3 is TGTGCCAGTAGTATAATGGGGAGCCGTAATGAAAAACTGTTTTTT. The whole variable domain, remainder taken from reference TRBV19 and TRBJ1-4, is DGGITQSPKYLFRKEGQNVTLSCEQNLNHDAMYWYRQDPGQGLRLIYYSQIVNDFQKGDIAEGYSVSREKKESFPLTVTSAQKNPTAFYLCASSIMGSRNEKLFFGSGTQLSVL.

This sequence joins TRBV6-5 and TRBJ1-5, with D perhaps TRBD1 (5 bases). V lost 2 bases and J lost 3, with 8 bases in between. Germline V gene lookup returns CDR1 MNHEY and CDR2 SVGAGI. The CDR3 is made up of 14 amino acids. The CDR3 region has the DNA TGTGCCAGCAGTTACGCCAGGGACAATCAGCCCCAGCATTTT. Protein sequence: CASSYARDNQPQHF.

This clone has only one observation. The chain links TRBV27 to TRBJ2-7, with 9 bases fitting TRBD1. The CDR3 contains 16 residues. Germline V gene sequence: CDR1 MNHEY, CDR2 SMNVEV (reference sequence). V lost 5 bases, J lost 4 bases, and 12 bases stayed unmatched. The CDR3 region has the DNA TGTGCCAGCAGTCTTTCTCCTGGGACAGGGAATTACGAGCAGTACTTC. Translated, it gives CASSLSPGTGNYEQYF.

The CDR3 is CASSPGAAGLNEQFF. CDR3 DNA: TGTGCCAGCTCACCAGGCGCGGCAGGGCTTAATGAGCAGTTCTTC. The J gene is TRBJ2-1, the V gene TRBV18, with D possibly TRBD1 on 5 matching bases. This CDR3 has 15 residues. From germline, CDR1 is KGHSH and CDR2 LQKENI. V gave up 2 bases and J gave up 7 bases, with 15 bases separating them.

The table lists this clone with a count of one. J is TRBJ2-3 and V is TRBV5-1; TRBD1 aligns across 8 bases. From germline, CDR1 is SGHRS and CDR2 YFSETQ. This CDR3 is 16 amino acids long. J gave up 6 bases and V 5 bases, and 14 bases lay outside the gene matches. The CDR3 loop is CASSIGQGRLEDTQYF. DNA for the CDR3: TGCGCCAGCAGTATAGGACAGGGAAGATTGGAGGATACGCAGTATTTT.

J is TRBJ2-2 and V is TRBV6-4, with D tentatively TRBD1 (6 bases). The V end lost 6 bases, the J end lost 2 bases, and 13 bases lay between the germline ends. The CDR3 length is 15 residues. Germline-derived CDR1 and CDR2 are MRHNA and SNTAGT. In DNA form, the CDR3 reads TGTGCCAGCAGCCCCGGACAGTTTAACACCGGGGAGCTGTTTTTT. It is translated as CASSPGQFNTGELFF.

The J gene is TRBJ2-3, the V gene TRBV7-2; 10 bases agree with TRBD2. The length of the CDR3 is 14 residues. CDR1 is SGHTA, CDR2 FQGNSA, per germline. J lost 3 bases, V lost 4 bases, and 1 base had no gene match. The CDR3 sequence: CASSSSGRTDTQYF. The CDR3 DNA follows: TGTGCCAGCAGCTCTAGCGGGAGAACAGATACGCAGTATTTT.

This clone was seen a handful of times. The chain couples TRBV21-1 to TRBJ1-5. TRBV21-1 is flagged as a pseudogene. This CDR3 comprises 17 residues. The CDR3 here is CASSQGLDRYSNQPQHF. CDR3 nucleotide sequence: TGTGCCAGCAGCCAGGGACTAGACCGATATAGCAATCAGCCCCAGCATTTT.